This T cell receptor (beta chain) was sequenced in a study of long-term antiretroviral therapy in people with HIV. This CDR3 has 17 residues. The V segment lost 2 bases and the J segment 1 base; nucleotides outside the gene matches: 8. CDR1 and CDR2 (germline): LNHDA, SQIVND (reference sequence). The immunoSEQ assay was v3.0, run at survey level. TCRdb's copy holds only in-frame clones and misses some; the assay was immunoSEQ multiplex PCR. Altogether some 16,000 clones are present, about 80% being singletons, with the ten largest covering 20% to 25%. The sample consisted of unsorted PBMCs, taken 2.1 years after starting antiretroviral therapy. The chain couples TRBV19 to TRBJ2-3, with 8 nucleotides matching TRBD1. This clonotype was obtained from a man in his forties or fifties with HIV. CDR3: CASSISPSTGGTDTQYF. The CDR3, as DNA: TGTGCCAGTAGTATATCTCCTTCGACAGGGGGCACAGATACGCAGTATTTT.